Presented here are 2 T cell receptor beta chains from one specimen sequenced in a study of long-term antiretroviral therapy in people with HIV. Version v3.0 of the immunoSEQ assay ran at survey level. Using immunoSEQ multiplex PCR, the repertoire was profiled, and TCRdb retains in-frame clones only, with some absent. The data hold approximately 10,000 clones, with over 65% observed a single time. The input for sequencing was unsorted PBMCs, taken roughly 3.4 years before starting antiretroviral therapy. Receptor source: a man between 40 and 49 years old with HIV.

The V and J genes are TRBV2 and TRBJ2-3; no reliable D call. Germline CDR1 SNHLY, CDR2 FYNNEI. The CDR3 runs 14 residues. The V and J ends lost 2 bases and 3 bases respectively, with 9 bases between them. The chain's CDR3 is CASSEPPGTDTQYF. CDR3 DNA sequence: TGTGCCAGCAGTGAACCCCCGGGTACAGATACGCAGTATTTT.

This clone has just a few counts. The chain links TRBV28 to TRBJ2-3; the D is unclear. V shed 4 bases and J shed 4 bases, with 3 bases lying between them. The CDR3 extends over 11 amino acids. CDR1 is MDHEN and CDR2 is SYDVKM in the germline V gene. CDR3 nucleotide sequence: TGTGCCAGCAGTTCCCCAGATACGCAGTATTTT. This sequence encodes CASSSPDTQYF. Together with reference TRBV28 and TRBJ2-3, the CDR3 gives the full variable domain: DVKVTQSSRYLVKRTGEKVFLECVQDMDHENMFWYRQDPGLGLRLIYFSYDVKMKEKGDIPEGYSVSREKKERFSLILESASTNQTSMYLCASSSPDTQYFGPGTRLTVL.